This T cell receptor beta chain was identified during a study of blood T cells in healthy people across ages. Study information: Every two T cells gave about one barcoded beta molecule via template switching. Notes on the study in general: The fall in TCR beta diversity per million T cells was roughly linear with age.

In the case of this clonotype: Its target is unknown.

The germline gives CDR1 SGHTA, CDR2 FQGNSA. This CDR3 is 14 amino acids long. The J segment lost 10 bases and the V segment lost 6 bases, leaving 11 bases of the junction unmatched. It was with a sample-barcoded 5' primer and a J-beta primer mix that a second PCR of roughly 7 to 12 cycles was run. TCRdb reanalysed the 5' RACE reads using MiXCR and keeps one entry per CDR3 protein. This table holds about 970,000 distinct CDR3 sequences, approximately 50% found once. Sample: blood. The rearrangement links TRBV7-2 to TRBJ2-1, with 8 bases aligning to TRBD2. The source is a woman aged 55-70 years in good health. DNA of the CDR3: TGTGCCAGCAGTCGATATGGTAGCGGGACCGAGCAGTTCTTC. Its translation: CASSRYGSGTEQFF.